This entry lists 23 T cell receptor beta chains sequenced from one sample in a study of cytomegalovirus exposure and HLA in healthy donors. Both 60 Vbeta primers and 13 Jbeta primers went into the PCR. This table comes from immunoSEQ multiplex PCR, and its TCRdb copy is limited to in-frame clones, with some not included. There are some 120,000 clones in the sample; around 75% occur only once, and 2.5% to 3.5% lies in the top ten. Sample: PBMCs. The receptor source for this set is a young man in good health and CMV-seronegative.

The chain joins TRBV6-5 to TRBJ2-5; 7 bases are shared with TRBD1. V lost 3 bases and J lost 5; bases outside the gene matches: 6. The length of the CDR3 is 14 residues. Germline values: CDR1 MNHEY, CDR2 SVGAGI. CDR3 in amino acids: CASSYATGMETQYF. Here the CDR3 DNA reads TGTGCCAGCAGTTATGCGACAGGGATGGAGACCCAGTACTTC.

The CDR3 DNA follows: TGCGCCAGCAGCCTTACAGGAGCCCAAGGAGGGGAGCTGTTTTTT. Its protein product is CASSLTGAQGGELFF. The rearrangement joins TRBV5-1 to TRBJ2-2, with D maybe TRBD1 (5 bases). The ends were cut back, 4 bases at V and 8 bases at J, with 18 bases in the middle. Germline V gene sequence: CDR1 SGHRS, CDR2 YFSETQ. The CDR3 is 15 amino acids.

On this clone itself: A read error may account for a junction end that differs from germline. This chain connects TRBV7-3 to TRBJ2-7, with 9 bases fitting TRBD2. CDR1 is SGHTA and CDR2 is FQGTGA in the germline V gene. There are 12 residues in the CDR3. Here the CDR3 reads CASSLYVAGECF. The CDR3 bases are TGTGCCAGCAGCTTATATGTAGCGGGAGAATGCTTC.

This chain joins TRBV19 and TRBJ2-7; D perhaps matches TRBD2 (5 bases). The CDR3 totals 14 residues. The V and J ends lost 3 bases and 4 bases respectively, with 13 bases between them. CDR1 and CDR2 from the germline V gene are LNHDA and SQIVND (reference sequence). CDR3 in DNA: TGTGCCAGTAGTATCCCTGGGAGCTTTTACGAGCAGTACTTC. Protein: CASSIPGSFYEQYF.

V and J are TRBV5-1 and TRBJ2-3; 8 bases are a match to TRBD2. CDR1 SGHRS and CDR2 YFSETQ come from the germline V gene. Trimming cost V 0 bases and J 0 bases; bases outside gene matches: 3. The CDR3 extends over 16 amino acids. The CDR3 sequence: CASSLVSGGSTDTQYF. Here the CDR3 DNA reads TGCGCCAGCAGCTTGGTAAGCGGGGGAAGCACAGATACGCAGTATTTT.

The CDR3 coding sequence is TGCGCCAGCAGCCAAGATGAGAACCGTTTAGAAGCTTTCTTT. It translates to CASSQDENRLEAFF. This sequence joins TRBV4-3 and TRBJ1-1; D gene ambiguous. The CDR3 length is 14 residues. Trimming left V 0 bases short and J 8 bases short, with 13 bases between. Germline values: CDR1 LGHNA, CDR2 YSLEER.

The chain employs TRBV19 and TRBJ2-7; 9 bases map to TRBD2. J lost 5 bases, V lost 5 bases, and 4 bases had no gene match. CDR3 length: 13 residues. Germline V lookup: CDR1 LNHDA, CDR2 SQIVND (reference sequence). CDR3 coding DNA: TGTGCCAGTAGTGGACTAGCGAACAACGAGCAGTACTTC. Amino acids: CASSGLANNEQYF.

Only one count was recorded for this clone. This rearrangement joins TRBV10-2 to TRBJ2-3; TRBD2 aligns across 9 bases. This CDR3 has 14 residues. Unmatched junction bases numbered 4, after V lost 3 bases and J lost 6 bases. The germline V gene encodes CDR1 WSHSY and CDR2 SAAADI. The CDR3 nucleotides read TGCGCCAGCAGTGATAGCGGGGGAAGGGATACGCAGTATTTT. Translating gives CASSDSGGRDTQYF.

This sequence joins TRBV19 and TRBJ2-1; tentatively, D is TRBD2 (5 bases). CDR1 is LNHDA and CDR2 is SQIVND in the germline V gene (reference sequence). V shed 7 bases and J shed 9 bases, with 22 bases lying between them. This CDR3 spans 15 amino acids. The CDR3 sequence: CASTKRDSVIGEQFF. CDR3 DNA sequence: TGTGCCAGTACCAAGAGGGATAGCGTGATAGGTGAGCAGTTCTTC. The entire variable domain, with the rest obtained from reference TRBV19 and TRBJ2-1, is as follows: DGGITQSPKYLFRKEGQNVTLSCEQNLNHDAMYWYRQDPGQGLRLIYYSQIVNDFQKGDIAEGYSVSREKKESFPLTVTSAQKNPTAFYLCASTKRDSVIGEQFFGPGTRLTVL.

Only a few counts were recorded for this clone. This sequence joins TRBV30 and TRBJ2-7; TRBD2 might be the D (6 bases). Trimming cost V 5 bases and J 3 bases, with 14 bases left between them. Per the germline V gene, CDR1 is GTSNPN and CDR2 is SVGIG (reference sequence). The CDR3 loop spans 13 amino acids. CDR3 loop: CAWGSGLDYEQYF. Written as DNA, the CDR3 is TGTGCCTGGGGATCGGGACTTGACTACGAGCAGTACTTC.

J is TRBJ1-5 and V is TRBV28, with D perhaps matching TRBD1 (6 bases). V lost 4 bases and J 6 bases, leaving 13 bases between the germline ends. CDR1 and CDR2 (germline): MDHEN, SYDVKM. This CDR3 region has 14 residues. The CDR3 nucleotides read TGTGCCAGCAGTTCCCCGGGGGGCAGTCAGCCCCAGCATTTT. It codes for CASSSPGGSQPQHF.

This rearrangement joins TRBV15 to TRBJ2-7; 9 positions agree with TRBD1. Trimming cost V 1 base and J 5 bases; bases outside gene matches: 9. Germline CDR1 LNHNV, CDR2 YYDKDF (reference sequence). This CDR3 is 16 amino acids long. CDR3: CATSRGAGQGFHEQYF. CDR3 sequence (DNA): TGTGCCACCAGCAGAGGGGCGGGACAGGGTTTCCACGAGCAGTACTTC.

V and J are TRBV27 and TRBJ1-1; a weak D match, TRBD1 (5 bases). This CDR3 region has 13 residues. With 3 bases removed from V and 8 bases from J, the gap between germline ends came to 13 bases. Looked up from germline, CDR1 is MNHEY and CDR2 is SMNVEV (reference sequence). CDR3 sequence: CASSFLGGTEAFF. CDR3 coding DNA: TGTGCCAGCAGTTTCCTTGGGGGGACCGAAGCTTTCTTT.

The chain is built from TRBV6-5 and TRBJ2-3, with a possible D match to TRBD2 (6 bases). The CDR3 covers 15 residues. V was clipped by 5 bases and J by 0 bases, with 12 bases between them. The germline V gene encodes CDR1 MNHEY and CDR2 SVGAGI. CDR3 in DNA: TGTGCCAGCAGTCTTGAGGGACTTAGCACAGATACGCAGTATTTT. Residues: CASSLEGLSTDTQYF.

This clone was recorded a few times. The CDR3 here is CAFPNAASGVSTDTQYF. The CDR3 DNA reads TGTGCCTTCCCAAACGCGGCTAGCGGGGTTAGCACAGATACGCAGTATTTT. This sequence joins TRBV7-9 and TRBJ2-3; 9 bases are a match to TRBD2. The germline V gene has CDR1 SEHNR and CDR2 FQNEAQ (reference sequence). CDR3 length: 17 residues. V lost 11 bases and J lost 0; bases outside the gene matches: 15.

The chain has TRBV19 and TRBJ1-5; D is uncertain. The CDR3 sequence is 19 residues long. Trimming left V 3 bases short and J 2 bases short, with 23 bases between. Germline CDR1 and CDR2: LNHDA and SQIVND (reference sequence). CDR3 protein: CASSMNWGGERYGNQPQHF. The DNA of the CDR3 is TGTGCCAGTAGTATGAATTGGGGAGGTGAGAGGTATGGCAATCAGCCCCAGCATTTT.

The chain uses TRBV27 and TRBJ1-2, with D hard to call. Trimming pared 10 bases from V and 6 bases from J, leaving 9 bases between. The germline V gene encodes CDR1 MNHEY and CDR2 SMNVEV (reference sequence). This CDR3 spans 10 amino acids. The CDR3: CATRAHGYTF. The CDR3 DNA sequence: TGTGCCACCCGAGCCCATGGCTACACCTTC.

V is TRBV28 and J is TRBJ2-5, with D possibly matching TRBD2 (6 bases). Germline V gene sequence: CDR1 MDHEN, CDR2 SYDVKM. Between the trimmed V and J ends, which lost 7 bases and 5 bases, there was a span of 14 bases. CDR3 length: 13 residues. CDR3 coding DNA: TGTGCCAGCATAAGCGCGGGAAGTGAGACCCAGTACTTC. Amino acids: CASISAGSETQYF.

Regarding this clone: One end of the junction does not line up with germline, which may come from a read error. The chain links TRBV28 to TRBJ1-2; D unresolved. The CDR3 runs 12 residues. CDR1 and CDR2 from the germline V gene are MDHEN and SYDVKM. The chain's CDR3 is CASSLANYGYTF. The CDR3 DNA sequence: TGTGCCAGCAGTTTGGCGAACTACGGCTACACCTTC.

This clone was counted a few times. This chain links TRBV5-4 with TRBJ1-5; D is undetermined. CDR1 is SGHNT, CDR2 YYREEE, per germline (reference sequence). The V and J ends lost 0 bases and 2 bases respectively, with 12 bases between them. The CDR3 has 16 residues. The CDR3: CASSLGGMGGNQPQHF. The CDR3 DNA reads TGTGCCAGCAGCTTGGGAGGGATGGGTGGCAATCAGCCCCAGCATTTT.

As DNA, the CDR3 is TGTGCCAGCAGCTTATCGGACAGTTCCTACGAGCAGTACTTC. This gives the protein CASSLSDSSYEQYF. V and J are TRBV7-3 and TRBJ2-7; a possible D gene is TRBD1 (6 bases). Per the germline V gene, CDR1 is SGHTA and CDR2 is FQGTGA. The ends were cut back, 2 bases at V and 1 base at J, with 9 bases in the middle. The CDR3 loop spans 14 amino acids.

Concerning this clone: Germline is not matched at one junction end, which may reflect a read error. The chain couples TRBV7-7 to TRBJ2-6, with 12 nucleotides matching TRBD2. Germline V gives CDR1 SSHAT, CDR2 FNYEAQ (reference sequence). This CDR3 spans 17 amino acids. This CDR3 is CASSLGLAGTGANVLTF. The CDR3 DNA is TGTGCTAGCAGCTTAGGACTAGCGGGAACCGGGGCCAACGTCCTGACTTTC.

The chain is built from TRBV19 and TRBJ1-2; D is ambiguous. The CDR3 sequence is 16 residues long. Germline CDR1 and CDR2: LNHDA and SQIVND (reference sequence). Trimming took off 4 bases at V and 4 bases at J, with 19 bases between the two ends. For the CDR3, the DNA is TGTGCCAGTAGTACGCCGCACCGTTCCGCGGGCTATGGCTACACCTTC. This gives the protein CASSTPHRSAGYGYTF.